One and the same sample provided the 10 T cell receptor beta chains below, sequenced in a study of CD8 T cells in Susac syndrome. Reverse transcription of roughly 0.45 to 1 ug RNA used random hexamers. TCRdb re-derived calls from the immunoSEQ multiplex PCR reads in MiXCR, one entry per CDR3 protein. This table holds about 180,000 distinct CDR3 sequences, just under 95% found once. Material for sequencing was CD4+ T cells from PBMCs. The receptors come from a human donor with Susac syndrome.

J is TRBJ1-5 and V is TRBV19, with 11 bases matching TRBD1. The V and J ends lost 8 bases and 6 bases, in that order; junction bases with no gene match: 3. CDR1 LNHDA and CDR2 SQIVND come from the germline V gene (reference sequence). This CDR3 has 13 residues. The CDR3 DNA reads as TGTGCCAGTGGGGACAGGGGGGCTCAGCCCCAGCATTTT. The encoded protein is CASGDRGAQPQHF.

The chain couples TRBV28 to TRBJ1-1, with a weak D call TRBD1 (6 bases). The V gene's germline CDR1 is MDHEN and CDR2 SYDVKM. This CDR3 comprises 13 residues. Trimming left V 10 bases short and J 3 bases short, with 15 bases between. For the CDR3, the DNA is TGTGCCACCACTAGGGGGAAAGACACTGAAGCTTTCTTT. Its protein is CATTRGKDTEAFF.

This chain links TRBV20-1 with TRBJ2-4, with D tentatively TRBD1 (5 bases). The V gene lost 5 bases and the J gene lost 0 bases, with 11 bases spanning the gap. The germline V gene encodes CDR1 DFQATT and CDR2 SNEGSKA (reference sequence). The CDR3 consists of 14 residues. The DNA for the CDR3 is TGCAGTGCTCCAGGGCCCCTAGCCAAAAACATTCAGTACTTC. It translates to CSAPGPLAKNIQYF.

The chain employs TRBV5-4 and TRBJ1-1; D not resolved. V lost 6 bases and J lost 0, with 15 bases in between. This CDR3 has 15 residues. Looked up from germline, CDR1 is SGHNT and CDR2 is YYREEE (reference sequence). CDR3: CASTPQGGLNTEAFF. The DNA of the CDR3 is TGTGCCAGCACCCCCCAAGGAGGGCTGAACACTGAAGCTTTCTTT.

The chain couples TRBV6-5 to TRBJ1-2; the D gene is possibly TRBD1 (5 bases). The CDR3 totals 12 residues. CDR1 and CDR2 from the germline V gene are MNHEY and SVGAGI. The CDR3 DNA is TGTGCTATCAGGAAGGGGAACTATGGCTACACCTTC. Translating it yields CAIRKGNYGYTF.

The genes are TRBV28 and TRBJ1-3; D is uncertain. The CDR3 contains 14 residues. Trimming took off 6 bases at V and 0 bases at J, with 9 bases between the two ends. The germline V gene has CDR1 MDHEN and CDR2 SYDVKM. The CDR3 loop reads CASRQGSSGNTIYF. CDR3 DNA sequence: TGTGCCAGCAGGCAAGGGAGCTCTGGAAACACCATATATTTT.

The chain couples TRBV4-3 to TRBJ2-3; D may be TRBD2 (6 bases). The CDR3 consists of 17 residues. Trimming left V 0 bases short and J 1 base short, with 14 bases between. The germline V gene has CDR1 LGHNA and CDR2 YSLEER. CDR3 in amino acids: CASSQDPGGIGTDTQYF. CDR3 DNA: TGCGCCAGCAGCCAAGATCCGGGCGGGATTGGCACAGATACGCAGTATTTT.

This rearrangement joins TRBV3-1 to TRBJ1-5, with 8 nucleotides matching TRBD1. Germline loops: CDR1 LGHDT, CDR2 YNNKEL (reference sequence). The CDR3 totals 14 residues. Trimming cost V 1 base and J 6 bases; bases outside gene matches: 2. CDR3 coding DNA: TGTGCCAGCAGCCAAGGGACAGGGAGTCAGCCCCAGCATTTT. Amino acids: CASSQGTGSQPQHF. Using reference TRBV3-1 and TRBJ1-5 for the parts outside the CDR3, the full variable domain is DTAVSQTPKYLVTQMGNDKSIKCEQNLGHDTMYWYKQDSKKFLKIMFSYNNKELIINETVPNRFSPKSPDKAHLNLHINSLELGDSAVYFCASSQGTGSQPQHFGDGTRLSIL.

J is TRBJ1-2 and V is TRBV5-1; 7 bases line up with TRBD1. The length of the CDR3 is 15 residues. Germline V CDR1 and CDR2: SGHRS, YFSETQ. With 0 bases clipped from V and 6 bases from J, the junction kept 8 bases outside the gene matches. The CDR3: CASSLATGLKNGYTF. CDR3 DNA sequence: TGCGCCAGCAGCTTGGCGACAGGGTTGAAGAATGGCTACACCTTC.

V and J are TRBV20-1 and TRBJ2-3; D is perhaps TRBD1 (7 bases). The V end was cut by 4 bases, the J end by 0 bases, with 17 bases between. CDR3 size: 16 residues. Per the germline V gene, CDR1 is DFQATT and CDR2 is SNEGSKA (reference sequence). The CDR3 sequence is CSANLLQGGSTDTQYF. The DNA of the CDR3 is TGCAGTGCTAACCTTCTTCAGGGGGGCAGCACAGATACGCAGTATTTT.